A selection of T cell receptor beta chains follows, all from one sample in a study of vaccination and CD4 T cells after COVID-19. TCRdb re-derived calls from the PCR reads in MiXCR, one entry per CDR3 protein. The sample has under 25,000 distinct CDR3 sequences, over 60% seen once. The antigens of these receptors remain unknown. The sequenced sample consisted of CD4+ T cells from blood, cultured in vitro. Receptor source: a human donor who had recovered from COVID-19. Each CDR3 is given without its conserved first and last residue.

>TRBV7-2|TRBJ2-7
ASSWGGLAGGYEQY
>TRBV19|TRBJ1-2
ASTQTQSGYT
>TRBV4-3|TRBJ2-5
ASSQLGDSQETQY
>TRBV4-3|TRBJ1-3
ASSPGDPGNTIY
>TRBV6-2/TRBV6-3|TRBJ2-7
ASSTGSSGY
>TRBV15|TRBJ2-1
ATSNPNLAGFEGDEQF
>TRBV19|TRBJ1-4
ASSTRVLEEKLF
>TRBV30|TRBJ1-5
AWSDNSNQPQH
>TRBV7-2|TRBJ2-5
ASGFPGERETQY
>TRBV12-2|TRBJ1-5
ASRLRQGRVGSNQPQH
>TRBV2|TRBJ1-1
ASRDRGWGAF
>TRBV24-1|TRBJ1-1
ATRTGPEAF
>TRBV7-2|TRBJ1-1
ASSLKGEWATEAF
>TRBV5-1|TRBJ2-7
ASSLPNYGTGGAYEQY
>TRBV6-2/TRBV6-3|TRBJ1-5
ASSDRQGNQPQH
>TRBV29-1|TRBJ1-2
SVEGGTGGYGYT
>TRBV24-1|TRBJ2-5
ATSDPNQETQY
>TRBV24-1|TRBJ2-6
ATSARGLGANVLT
>TRBV10-2|TRBJ2-3
ATLGAGGTDTQY
>TRBV24-1|TRBJ2-2
ATRQNTGELF
>TRBV19|TRBJ1-3
ATLDSSGNTIY
>TRBV6-5|TRBJ2-7
GSSYRQGYEQY
>TRBV10-1|TRBJ1-5
ASRVSYSNQPQH
>TRBV28|TRBJ1-2
ASSFGGVWGHGYT
>TRBV20-1|TRBJ2-7
SARNPGTGFYEQY
>TRBV7-2|TRBJ2-3
ASSFSSGRTDTQY
>TRBV6-1|TRBJ1-1
ASRPRQGLNTEAF
>TRBV20-1|TRBJ2-4
SAGASIIQGRRQY
>TRBV29-1|TRBJ1-5
SVEIGLNQPQH
>TRBV11-2|TRBJ1-2
ASSSVTDNYGYT
>TRBV4-3|TRBJ2-1
ASSQAGTSRRNEQF
>TRBV27|TRBJ1-1
ASTLVGGVSEAF
>TRBV28|TRBJ1-3
ASFGRGLWENTIY
>TRBV10-3|TRBJ2-2
AIRYSASGELF
>TRBV6-2/TRBV6-3|TRBJ1-2
ASSYPNTGGAYGYT
>TRBV5-8|TRBJ1-2
ASSPRASFYT
>TRBV29-1|TRBJ1-5
SVAESNQPQH
>TRBV20-1|TRBJ1-1
SASSEGTVNTEAF
>TRBV7-6|TRBJ2-1
ASSLERLAVYNEQF
>TRBV15|TRBJ2-7
ATSRDLTQGTTYEQY
>TRBV28|TRBJ1-1
ASSFPTASGAF
>TRBV2|TRBJ2-3
ASRGDRGTDTQY
>TRBV5-1|TRBJ2-3
ASSLAVKGGTQY
>TRBV6-5|TRBJ1-1
ASSYLPGGETEAF
>TRBV6-1|TRBJ2-3
ASSRGLAGGTDTQY
>TRBV27|TRBJ1-6
ASSLRGGQMGRYNSPLH
>TRBV20-1|TRBJ2-1
SARVGGREQF
>TRBV25-1|TRBJ2-1
ASRASSYNEQF
>TRBV28|TRBJ2-3
ASSLRTTSVSTDTQY
>TRBV7-2|TRBJ2-3
ASSFRSGSTDTQY
>TRBV27|TRBJ1-6
ASSYARTGGLYPLH
>TRBV27|TRBJ2-3
ASSSLRGGADTQY
>TRBV6-1|TRBJ2-5
ASRQDSGRGETQY
>TRBV6-1|TRBJ1-2
ASSPRLGDIYGYT